This paragraph covers one T cell receptor (beta chain) sequence. No cognate antigen has been identified for it. Base quality data are lacking; no much larger clone is found one base away. This sample stems from a study of blood T cells in healthy people across ages (dated by TCRdb to 2015 to 2017). About the investigation overall: In model experiments, template switching captured about one uniquely barcoded TCR beta cDNA molecule for every two T cells. Using deep sequencing normalized with unique cDNA molecular identifiers, the study measured how TCR beta repertoire diversity changes with age. The donors were divided into four age groups: young (average approximately 17 years), middle-aged (about 39), aged (under 70) and long-lived (82). For two donors (one aged 18 to 29 and one aged 80 or older), the study analyzed two additional independent replicas of 1 million unique cDNA reads from the same blood draw.

Donors were 39 systemically healthy Caucasian individuals from Russia aged roughly 6 to 90 years. Around 9.8 milliliters of peripheral blood were collected from each donor into EDTA-treated Vacutainer tubes. PBMCs were isolated by Ficoll-Paque density-gradient centrifugation, with at least 7 million obtained per sample. Trizol reagent was used to extract total RNA from PBMCs, with at least 5.5 micrograms per sample. For every donor, an aliquot of PBMCs went through flow cytometry to measure the percentages of naive CD45RAhigh/CD27high T cells. Findings and caveats that apply to the study as a whole: Conclusive comparison of naive and antigen-experienced compartments was prevented by the profiling of bulk unsorted PBMCs. Estimates of total diversity based on one million sequenced T cells were considered lower bounds and underestimates. A strong correlation was found between observed TCR beta diversity and the percentage of naive T cells measured by flow cytometry. Donor CMV infection status was unknown, potentially confounding age-related changes in expanded clonotypes. Compared with the aged group, more naive CD4+ T cells, fewer expanded clones and increased TCR diversity were shown by the long-lived group, suggesting age selection. Observed TCR beta diversity per million T cells fell roughly linearly with age, and a significant reduction was already apparent by age around 44.

Library preparation used 5' RACE. Sequencing used an Illumina HiSeq 2500. A second roughly 7 to 12 cycle PCR used a sample-barcoded 5' primer and a J-beta primer mix. A template-switch 5' adaptor carrying 12 random nucleotides introduced a unique molecular identifier onto each TCR beta cDNA molecule. At least 3 million CDR3-containing paired-end reads were obtained from each sample. First-strand cDNA synthesis was performed from all RNA using the Mint cDNA synthesis kit, with priming by a TRBC-specific oligonucleotide. All cDNA was treated with uracil-DNA glycosylase and then went through a first 18-cycle PCR with the universal primers M1SS and BC2_uni_R. Processing in the source paper ran as follows. For normalization, 1 million high-quality reads were randomly selected from each sample, with every read carrying a distinct molecular identifier. Instead of being binned into consensus sequences, reads that shared molecular identifiers were thrown out. MiTCR, set to a Q25 quality threshold and the strictest error-elimination algorithm, was used for CDR3 identification, clonotype clustering and error correction. A nonparametric unseen species model using Euler transformation provided a lower-bound estimate of total TCR beta diversity. TCRdb trimmed the raw reads at Q25, called clones with MiXCR and kept productive beta chains. Records with the same CDR3 protein are collapsed into one entry carrying the most frequent genes and DNA. The V and J calls and clone size are TCRdb's, not the authors'. This sample holds approximately 800,000 distinct CDR3 sequences; 20% to 25% were observed only once. The top ten clones comprise roughly 3.8% of the sample.

Based on the germline V gene, the CDR1 and CDR2 sequences are SQVTM and ANQGSEA. The CDR3 numbers 14 residues from cysteine through phenylalanine. Just the 42-base CDR3 DNA is kept, in frame starting at base 1. The junction shows trimming of 2 bases on V and 0 bases on J, plus 10 bases between the germline ends. These sequences were also reported in another study, on T cells of mothers and their children. The second paper states: Nine systemically healthy Caucasian individuals, comprising three mothers and their six children, were included as donors. cDNA synthesis used all of the extracted RNA, with around 1.5 ug of RNA in each 15 ul reaction. In the second PCR, sample barcodes and 2-4 random nucleotides were introduced via the M1S primer. Over 8.5 million TCR beta CDR3 reads came from each mother, compared with around 3 million reads from each child. TCR recombination output is similarly shaped by thymic selection in related and unrelated pairs, with a minor effect exerted by inherited differences. Related mother-child pairs always showed normalized repertoire overlap that was slightly higher than in unrelated mother-child pairs, though the difference was never significant. No persistent microchimeric T cell clones were found, with a detection sensitivity of approximately 100 clones per million clonotypes. To look for features that set related mother-child pairs apart from unrelated individuals, the researchers ran deep NGS to compare the TCR beta repertoires of mothers and children. Mothers averaged around 40 +/- 4 years of age and children averaged around 10 +/- 4 years. Libraries were sequenced on Illumina HiSeq 2000 with 100+100 nt paired-end reads after adapter ligation with NEBNext reagents. To prevent cross-contamination, the mother and child libraries were prepared a month apart and were sequenced in separate runs. Each donor had between 500,000 and 2,000,000 distinct TCR beta clonotypes identified. Naive TCR beta clonotypes were estimated from low-frequency clonotypes matched to each donor's FACS-determined naive share, without sorting.

The sequence derives from a boy aged 5-17 years in good health. Recombination linked TRBV29-1 to TRBJ1-1; TRBD1 might be the D gene, on 5 matching bases. The sequenced material came from blood. Here the CDR3 is given as CSVESSGMNTEAFF. The base sequence is TGCAGCGTTGAAAGTTCAGGGATGAACACTGAAGCTTTCTTT.